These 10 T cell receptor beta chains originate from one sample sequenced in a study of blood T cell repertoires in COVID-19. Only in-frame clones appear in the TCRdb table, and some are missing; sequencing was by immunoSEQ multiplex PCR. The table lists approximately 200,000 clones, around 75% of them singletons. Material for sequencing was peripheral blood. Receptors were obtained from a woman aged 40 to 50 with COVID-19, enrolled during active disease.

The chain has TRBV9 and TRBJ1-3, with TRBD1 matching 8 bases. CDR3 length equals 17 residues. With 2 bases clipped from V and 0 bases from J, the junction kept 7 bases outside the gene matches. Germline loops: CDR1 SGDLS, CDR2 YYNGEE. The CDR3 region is CASSVLDRAGSGNTIYF. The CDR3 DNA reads TGTGCCAGCAGCGTCCTGGACAGGGCGGGCTCTGGAAACACCATATATTTT.

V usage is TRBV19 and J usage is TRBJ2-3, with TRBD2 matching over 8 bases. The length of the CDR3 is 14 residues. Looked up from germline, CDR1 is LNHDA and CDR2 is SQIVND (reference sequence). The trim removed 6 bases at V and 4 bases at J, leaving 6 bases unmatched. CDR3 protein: CASRVAGTADTQYF. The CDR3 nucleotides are TGTGCCAGTAGGGTAGCGGGAACGGCAGATACGCAGTATTTT.

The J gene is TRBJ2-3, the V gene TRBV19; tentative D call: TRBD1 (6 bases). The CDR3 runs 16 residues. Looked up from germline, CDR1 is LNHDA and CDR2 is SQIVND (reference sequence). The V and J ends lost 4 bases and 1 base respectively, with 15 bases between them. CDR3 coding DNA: TGTGCCAGTAGTAGAGGGGGTACGGGACGCACAGATACGCAGTATTTT. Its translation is CASSRGGTGRTDTQYF.

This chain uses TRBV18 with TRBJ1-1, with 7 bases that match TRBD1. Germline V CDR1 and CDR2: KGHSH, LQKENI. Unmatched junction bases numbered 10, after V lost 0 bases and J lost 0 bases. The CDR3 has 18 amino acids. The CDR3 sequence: CASSPPGQFFGMNTEAFF. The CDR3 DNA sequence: TGTGCCAGCTCACCACCGGGACAGTTCTTTGGGATGAACACTGAAGCTTTCTTT.

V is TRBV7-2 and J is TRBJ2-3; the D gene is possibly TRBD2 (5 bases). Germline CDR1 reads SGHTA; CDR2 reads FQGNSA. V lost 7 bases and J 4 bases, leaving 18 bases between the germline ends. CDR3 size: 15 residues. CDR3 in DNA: TGTGCCAGCACCCACCAGGCCGGCGGGCCAGATACGCAGTATTTT. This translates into CASTHQAGGPDTQYF.

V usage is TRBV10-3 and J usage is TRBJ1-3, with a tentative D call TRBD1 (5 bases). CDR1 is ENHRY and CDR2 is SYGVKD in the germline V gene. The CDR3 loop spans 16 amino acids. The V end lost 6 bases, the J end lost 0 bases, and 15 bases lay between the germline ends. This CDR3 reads CAIRRVGLSSGNTIYF. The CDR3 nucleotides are TGTGCCATCAGACGAGTGGGACTCAGCTCTGGAAACACCATATATTTT.

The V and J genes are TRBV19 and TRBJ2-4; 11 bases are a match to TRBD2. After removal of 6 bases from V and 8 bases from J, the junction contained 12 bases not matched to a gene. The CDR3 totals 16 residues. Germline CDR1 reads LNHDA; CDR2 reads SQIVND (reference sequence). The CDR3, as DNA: TGTGCCAGTAGGGGTCTAGCGGGAGGTGATGGGGACATTCAGTACTTC. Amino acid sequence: CASRGLAGGDGDIQYF. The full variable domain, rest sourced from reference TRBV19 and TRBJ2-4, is DGGITQSPKYLFRKEGQNVTLSCEQNLNHDAMYWYRQDPGQGLRLIYYSQIVNDFQKGDIAEGYSVSREKKESFPLTVTSAQKNPTAFYLCASRGLAGGDGDIQYFGAGTRLSVL.

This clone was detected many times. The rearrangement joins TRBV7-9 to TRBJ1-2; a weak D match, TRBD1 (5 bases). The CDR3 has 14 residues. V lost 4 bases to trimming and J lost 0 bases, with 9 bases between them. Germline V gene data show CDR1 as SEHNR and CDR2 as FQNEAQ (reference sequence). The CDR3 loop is CASSSRGTNYGYTF. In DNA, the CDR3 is TGTGCCAGCAGCTCACGGGGGACTAACTATGGCTACACCTTC.

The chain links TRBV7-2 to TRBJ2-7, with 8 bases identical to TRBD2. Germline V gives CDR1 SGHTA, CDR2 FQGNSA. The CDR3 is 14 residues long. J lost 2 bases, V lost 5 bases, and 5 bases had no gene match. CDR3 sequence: CASSPGGVPYEQYF. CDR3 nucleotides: TGTGCCAGCAGCCCGGGAGGGGTCCCCTACGAGCAGTACTTC.

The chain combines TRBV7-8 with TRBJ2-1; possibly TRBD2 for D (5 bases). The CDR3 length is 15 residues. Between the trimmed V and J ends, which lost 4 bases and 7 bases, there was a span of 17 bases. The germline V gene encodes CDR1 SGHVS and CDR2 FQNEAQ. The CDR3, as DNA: TGTGCCAGCAGCTCCTACCCGCGTCCGGGAAATGAGCAGTTCTTC. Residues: CASSSYPRPGNEQFF.